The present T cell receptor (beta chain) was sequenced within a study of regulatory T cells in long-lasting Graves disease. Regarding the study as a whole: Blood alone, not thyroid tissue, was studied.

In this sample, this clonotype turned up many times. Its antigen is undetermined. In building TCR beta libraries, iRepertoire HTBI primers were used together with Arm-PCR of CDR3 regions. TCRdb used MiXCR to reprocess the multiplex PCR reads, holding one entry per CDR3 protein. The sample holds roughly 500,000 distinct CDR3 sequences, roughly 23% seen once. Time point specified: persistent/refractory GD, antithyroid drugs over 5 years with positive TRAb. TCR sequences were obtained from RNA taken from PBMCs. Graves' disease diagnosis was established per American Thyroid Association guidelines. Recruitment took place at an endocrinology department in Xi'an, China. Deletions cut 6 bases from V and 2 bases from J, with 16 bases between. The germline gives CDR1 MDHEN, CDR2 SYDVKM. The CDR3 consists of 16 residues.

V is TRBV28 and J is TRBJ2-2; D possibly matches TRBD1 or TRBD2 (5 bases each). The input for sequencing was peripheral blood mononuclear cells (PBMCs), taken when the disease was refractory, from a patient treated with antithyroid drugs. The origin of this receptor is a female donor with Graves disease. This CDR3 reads CASRSGTPLNTGELFF. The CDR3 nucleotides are TGTGCCAGCAGGTCCGGGACGCCCCTCAACACCGGGGAGCTGTTTTTT.